The rows below give T cell receptor beta chains drawn from one sample of a study of patients and donors after allogeneic stem cell transplantation. TCRdb ran MiXCR on the RT-PCR reads and lists one entry per CDR3 protein. Here the sample spans around 30,000 distinct CDR3 sequences, around 33% being singletons. The sample consisted of blood, either unsorted or a sorted T cell fraction (not recorded which). These receptors were obtained from a human donor who was either an allogeneic HSCT recipient or a stem cell or donor lymphocyte infusion donor (not recorded which). It is not recorded whose cells these are; they may come from a transplant donor. The CDR3 runs from the conserved cysteine through the conserved F or W. The order of the fields is J gene, V gene, D gene, clone size, CDR3 protein, CDR3 DNA. The D gene is left open where the match is weak. Some rows mark clone size as missing; the rest say once, few, many or name a class of expanded clone.

>TRBJ2-2|TRBV5-1|-|few
CASSGTTRELFF
TGCGCCAGCAGTGGGACAACTAGGGAGCTGTTTTTT
>TRBJ2-1|TRBV11-2|-|few
CASSLDLRGSEQFF
TGTGCCAGCAGCTTAGATCTTCGTGGATCTGAGCAGTTCTTC
>TRBJ1-2|TRBV20-1|-|-
CSARAPWRGPEHTF
TGCAGTGCTAGGGCCCCCTGGAGGGGCCCTGAACACACCTTC
>TRBJ2-1|TRBV20-1|TRBD1|-
CSARAGDRINEQFF
TGCAGTGCTAGAGCCGGGGACAGGATCAATGAGCAGTTCTTC
>TRBJ2-5|TRBV24-1|-|few
CATSDPRGEIQETQYF
TGTGCCACCAGTGACCCTAGGGGGGAAATACAAGAGACCCAGTACTTC
>TRBJ2-3|TRBV27|-|-
CASSLAVADTQYF
TGTGCCAGCAGTCTAGCCGTGGCGGATACGCAGTATTTT
>TRBJ2-3|TRBV12-3/TRBV12-4|TRBD2|-
CASSLGAGGPISTDTQYF
TGTGCCAGCAGTTTGGGAGCGGGGGGGCCGATTAGCACAGATACGCAGTATTTT
>TRBJ2-1|TRBV24-1|TRBD2|-
CATSVSGGGYNEQFF
TGTGCCACCAGTGTTTCCGGGGGGGGTTACAATGAGCAGTTCTTC
>TRBJ1-6|TRBV20-1|-|few
CSVRPIDGGVNSPLHF
TGCAGTGTTCGCCCGATTGATGGGGGGGTGAATTCACCCCTCCACTTT
>TRBJ1-2|TRBV5-6|-|-
CASTNIRRIGGYTF
TGTGCCAGCACCAATATCAGGAGGATTGGTGGCTACACCTTC
>TRBJ2-5|TRBV7-9|-|-
CASRDFYQETQYF
TGTGCCAGCAGGGACTTTTATCAAGAGACCCAGTACTTC
>TRBJ2-7|TRBV9|-|-
CASSPTRGARSQEQYF
TGTGCCAGCAGCCCCACACGGGGGGCGCGGTCGCAAGAGCAGTACTTC
>TRBJ2-3|TRBV20-1|-|-
CSARQGSDTQYF
TGCAGTGCTCGCCAGGGATCAGATACGCAGTATTTT
>TRBJ1-1|TRBV3-1|-|few
CASRQGGGTEAFF
TGTGCCAGCAGGCAGGGCGGAGGCACTGAAGCTTTCTTT
>TRBJ1-1|TRBV3-1|-|-
CASSQAARRTEAFF
TGTGCCAGCAGCCAGGCGGCCCGGCGTACTGAAGCTTTCTTT
>TRBJ1-6|TRBV7-2|-|-
CASSLDRGNSPLHF
TGTGCCAGCAGCTTAGATCGGGGTAATTCACCCCTCCACTTT
>TRBJ1-5|TRBV12-3/TRBV12-4|-|few
CASSFGNQPQHF
TGTGCCAGCAGTTTTGGCAATCAGCCCCAGCATTTT
>TRBJ2-3|TRBV10-3|-|-
CAISESSWRGRADTQYF
TGTGCCATCAGTGAGTCGAGTTGGAGGGGGCGTGCAGATACGCAGTATTTT
>TRBJ2-1|TRBV24-1|TRBD2|-
CATSAGTSGSIWNEQFF
TGTGCCACCAGTGCGGGGACTAGCGGATCAATCTGGAATGAGCAGTTCTTC
>TRBJ2-3|TRBV9|-|many
CASSVEVLDTQYF
TGTGCCAGCAGCGTAGAAGTACTTGATACGCAGTATTTT
>TRBJ2-1|TRBV18|TRBD1|-
CASSPQGNEDNEQFF
TGTGCCAGCTCTCCACAGGGGAATGAGGACAATGAGCAGTTCTTC
>TRBJ2-1|TRBV28|TRBD1|once
CASSLPGTGEQFF
TGTGCCAGCAGTTTACCCGGGACAGGCGAGCAGTTCTTC
>TRBJ1-2|TRBV5-1|-|-
CASSIIRTGHHYGYTF
TGCGCCAGCAGCATCATACGAACGGGACACCACTATGGCTACACCTTC
>TRBJ1-6|TRBV24-1|-|-
CATSDRDSPLHF
TGTGCCACCAGTGATCGGGATTCACCCCTCCACTTT
>TRBJ2-7|TRBV10-3|TRBD1|-
CAISQDRGGEDTSYEQYF
TGTGCCATCAGTCAAGACAGGGGTGGTGAGGACACCTCCTACGAGCAGTACTTC
>TRBJ2-7|TRBV13|-|-
CASSLVFDDGGEQYF
TGTGCCAGCAGCTTAGTGTTCGACGACGGCGGCGAGCAGTACTTC
>TRBJ2-7|TRBV6-2/TRBV6-3|TRBD2|-
CASKLRREYYEQYF
TGTGCCAGCAAGCTCCGGCGGGAGTACTACGAGCAGTACTTC
>TRBJ2-1|TRBV7-9|TRBD2|-
CASSRTSGRDIYNEQFF
TGTGCCAGCAGCAGAACTAGCGGGAGGGACATCTACAATGAGCAGTTCTTC
>TRBJ1-4|TRBV5-1|-|-
CASSRGVGRYDEKLFF
TGCGCCAGCAGCAGGGGCGTGGGCAGGTACGATGAAAAACTGTTTTTT
>TRBJ1-5|TRBV20-1|TRBD1|few
CSALTGGGNQPQHF
TGCAGTGCGCTGACAGGGGGGGGGAATCAGCCCCAGCATTTT
>TRBJ1-1|TRBV7-2|-|many
CASSSDPRNTEAFF
TGTGCCAGCAGCTCGGACCCACGGAACACTGAAGCTTTCTTT
>TRBJ1-6|TRBV5-1|-|-
CASSLARQQEDNSPLHF
TGCGCCAGCAGCTTGGCCCGCCAACAGGAGGATAATTCACCCCTCCACTTT
>TRBJ2-5|TRBV20-1|-|-
CSARDGGPETQYF
TGCAGTGCTAGAGATGGGGGGCCGGAGACCCAGTACTTC
>TRBJ1-1|TRBV20-1|-|-
CSASPENTEAFF
TGCAGTGCTAGTCCGGAGAACACTGAAGCTTTCTTT
>TRBJ2-1|TRBV20-1|TRBD2|-
CSARDPIPVQTSKYNEQFF
TGCAGTGCTAGAGATCCTATCCCGGTTCAGACTAGCAAATACAATGAGCAGTTCTTC
>TRBJ2-3|TRBV10-3|-|-
CAPLPDTQYF
TGTGCCCCACTTCCGGATACGCAGTATTTT
>TRBJ1-5|TRBV29-1|-|-
CSAVISTSNQPQHF
TGCAGCGCCGTAATCAGCACGAGCAATCAGCCCCAGCATTTT
>TRBJ1-1|TRBV5-6|TRBD1|few
CASSRQDRPNTEAFF
TGTGCCAGCAGCAGACAGGACAGGCCAAACACTGAAGCTTTCTTT
>TRBJ2-1|TRBV10-3|TRBD1|few
CAISGGTGFPEQFF
TGTGCCATCAGTGGAGGGACAGGGTTTCCTGAGCAGTTCTTC
>TRBJ1-3|TRBV12-3/TRBV12-4|-|-
CASRKDSNSGNTIYF
TGTGCCAGCAGAAAAGACTCCAACTCTGGAAACACCATATATTTT
>TRBJ2-2|TRBV6-5|-|-
CASSYWADTGELFF
TGTGCCAGCAGTTACTGGGCAGACACCGGGGAGCTGTTTTTT
>TRBJ1-2|TRBV4-1|-|-
CASSQRDGNYGYTF
TGCGCCAGCAGCCAACGGGACGGTAACTATGGCTACACCTTC